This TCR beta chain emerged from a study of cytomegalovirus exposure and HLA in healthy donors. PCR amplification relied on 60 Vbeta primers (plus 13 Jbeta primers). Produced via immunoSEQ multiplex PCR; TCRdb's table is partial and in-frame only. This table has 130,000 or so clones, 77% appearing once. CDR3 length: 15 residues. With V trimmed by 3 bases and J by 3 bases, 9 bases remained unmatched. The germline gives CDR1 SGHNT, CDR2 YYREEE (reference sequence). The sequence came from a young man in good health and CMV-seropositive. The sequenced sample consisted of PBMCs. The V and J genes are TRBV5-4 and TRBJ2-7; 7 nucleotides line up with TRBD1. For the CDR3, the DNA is TGTGCCAGCAGCTCCTACCGGGACAGAGTCTACGAGCAGTACTTC. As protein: CASSSYRDRVYEQYF.